A selection of T cell receptor beta chains follows, all from one sample in a study of lymphopenia after photon versus proton radiotherapy. Produced via immunoSEQ multiplex PCR; TCRdb's table is partial and in-frame only. The table shows some 38,000 clones, with about 93% occurring only once. The sequencing here drew on peripheral blood, taken from a patient treated with photon-based radiotherapy. Receptor source: a man between 60 and 75 years old with cholangiocarcinoma. CDR3s include the opening cysteine and the closing phenylalanine or tryptophan. A D gene is named only where the DNA matches it firmly. The size field is filled for only some rows; it gives once, few, many or a size class.

cdr3_nt	cdr3_aa	d_call	clone_size	j_call	v_call
TGTGCCAGCAGTATGGGGGGCGGTTGGACAGATACGCAGTATTTT	CASSMGGGWTDTQYF	.	once	TRBJ2-3	TRBV6-5
TGTGCCAGCAGCGCTCTATACAATGAGCAGTTCTTC	CASSALYNEQFF	.	.	TRBJ2-1	TRBV9
TGTGCCAGCTCTCAGGGGGACGGTGGCACCGGGGAGCTGTTTTTT	CASSQGDGGTGELFF	TRBD1	.	TRBJ2-2	TRBV2
TGTGCCAGCAGCCACACAGGAGTAGCCAAAAACATTCAGTACTTC	CASSHTGVAKNIQYF	.	.	TRBJ2-4	TRBV28
TGTGCCAGCAGCCAAAGTGCCGAGCAGTACTTC	CASSQSAEQYF	.	.	TRBJ2-7	TRBV4-2
TGTGCCAGCGTAGGGGACACCGGGGAGCTGTTTTTT	CASVGDTGELFF	.	.	TRBJ2-2	TRBV28
TGTGCCAGCAGCTTAATATGGACAGGAGGAGGGCCTCAAGAGACCCAGTACTTC	CASSLIWTGGGPQETQYF	.	.	TRBJ2-5	TRBV7-8
TGTGCCAGCAGCTGGACAGGGGATAAAGAGACCCAGTACTTC	CASSWTGDKETQYF	TRBD1	.	TRBJ2-5	TRBV6-5
TGTGCCAGCTGGGGATCGCTGGATTACGGAGGTCAGACCTACGAGCAGTACTTC	CASWGSLDYGGQTYEQYF	.	.	TRBJ2-7	TRBV10-3
TGTGCCAGCAGCTCGTCGGGACAGATTACCTACGAGCAGTACTTC	CASSSSGQITYEQYF	TRBD1	.	TRBJ2-7	TRBV7-2
TGTGCCAGTAGTGACAGAACTAGCAATCAGCCCCAGCATTTT	CASSDRTSNQPQHF	.	few	TRBJ1-5	TRBV19
TGTGCCATCGGTCGCGGGACAGAACAAGAGACCCAGTACTTC	CAIGRGTEQETQYF	.	.	TRBJ2-5	TRBV10-3
TGTGCCAGTAGTATCGGACAGGGGCAAATCTACGAGCAGTACTTC	CASSIGQGQIYEQYF	TRBD1	few	TRBJ2-7	TRBV19
TGCGCCAGCAGCCAAGATTTTTCAGGAACCCTCAATGGCTACACCTTC	CASSQDFSGTLNGYTF	.	.	TRBJ1-2	TRBV4-3
TGTGCCAGTAAGGGGGACAGGGGGATAGATACGCAGTATTTT	CASKGDRGIDTQYF	TRBD1	.	TRBJ2-3	TRBV19
TGTGCCAGCACCCCCCCAGGGGGCACAGATACGCAGTATTTT	CASTPPGGTDTQYF	.	.	TRBJ2-3	TRBV6-5
TGTGCCAGCAGCTTATATTTAGGGGGGCCTGAGACCCAGTACTTC	CASSLYLGGPETQYF	.	.	TRBJ2-5	TRBV7-3
TGCGCCAGCAGCTCCCATTCACTAGCGGTACAAGAGACCCAGTACTTC	CASSSHSLAVQETQYF	TRBD2	.	TRBJ2-5	TRBV5-1
TGCGCCAGCAGCTTACCCGGACAGGGTGGCTACACCTTC	CASSLPGQGGYTF	TRBD1	few	TRBJ1-2	TRBV5-1
TGCGCCAGCAGCTCGAGGACCGAGATCACCGGGGAGCTGTTTTTT	CASSSRTEITGELFF	.	.	TRBJ2-2	TRBV5-1